Following are 14 T cell receptor beta chains from one sample sequenced in a study of control samples from healthy donors and cancer patients. The table came from immunoSEQ multiplex PCR; TCRdb's copy has only in-frame clones and leaves some out. The repertoire holds approximately 100,000 clones, with around nine tenths as singletons. Sequenced sample: blood. The receptors were sampled from a human donor in good health. The donor label of this sample is uncertain.

The chain employs TRBV4-2 and TRBJ2-2, with D unclear. Per the germline V gene, CDR1 is LGHNA and CDR2 is YNFKEQ. The CDR3 has 14 residues. V was shortened by 1 base and J by 2 bases, with 5 bases between the two germline ends. The CDR3 nucleotides are TGTGCCAGCAGCCAAGCTTATAACACCGGGGAGCTGTTTTTT. It is translated as CASSQAYNTGELFF.

In nucleotides, the CDR3 is TGTGCCAGCAGTTCCGGGACGGAACCTGGAAACACCATATATTTT. Translation: CASSSGTEPGNTIYF. The chain uses TRBV27 and TRBJ1-3, with D tentatively TRBD1 (5 bases). Trimming shortened V by 4 bases and J by 2 bases, and 12 bases separated the two germline ends. Per germline, CDR1 MNHEY and CDR2 SMNVEV (reference sequence). The CDR3 length is 15 residues.

This sequence joins TRBV6-4 and TRBJ2-4; TRBD2 matches at 12 bases. J was trimmed by 6 bases and V by 4 bases; bases with no gene match: 1. This CDR3 spans 14 amino acids. CDR1 and CDR2 from the germline V gene are MRHNA and SNTAGT. The CDR3 loop reads CASSASGGANIQYF. The CDR3 region has the DNA TGTGCCAGCAGTGCTAGCGGGGGGGCAAACATTCAGTACTTC.

The chain combines TRBV2 with TRBJ1-3; D remains ambiguous. This CDR3 is 13 amino acids long. Trimming shortened V by 7 bases and J by 0 bases, and 7 bases separated the two germline ends. CDR1 and CDR2 from the germline V gene are SNHLY and FYNNEI. The CDR3 nucleotides read TGTGCCAGCACTCTTGGCTCTGGAAACACCATATATTTT. It specifies CASTLGSGNTIYF.

The V and J genes are TRBV7-9 and TRBJ1-4, with D perhaps TRBD1 (5 bases). This CDR3 has 15 residues. The germline V and J ends were trimmed by 3 bases and 3 bases, with 11 bases remaining between them. Germline loops: CDR1 SEHNR, CDR2 FQNEAQ (reference sequence). The chain's CDR3 is CASSLGTSPNEKLFF. Here the CDR3 DNA reads TGTGCCAGCAGCTTGGGGACGTCTCCTAATGAAAAACTGTTTTTT.

This chain connects TRBV6-6 to TRBJ2-2; D gene uncertain. The V and J ends lost 4 bases and 0 bases respectively, with 6 bases between them. The CDR3 spans 14 residues. Germline assignment: CDR1 MNHNY and CDR2 SVGAGI (reference sequence). The DNA for the CDR3 is TGTGCCAGCAGTTTCGATACGAACACCGGGGAGCTGTTTTTT. It yields the protein CASSFDTNTGELFF.

The chain employs TRBV6-1 and TRBJ1-5; D remains ambiguous. V lost 1 base, J lost 6 bases, and 7 bases lay in between. The CDR3 spans 13 residues. Germline-derived CDR1 and CDR2 are MNHNS and SASEGT. The CDR3 is CASSEVSGQPQHF. The CDR3 region has the DNA TGTGCCAGCAGTGAAGTTAGTGGTCAGCCCCAGCATTTT.

This chain uses TRBV24-1 with TRBJ2-1, with 9 bases lining up with TRBD1. This CDR3 region has 16 residues. Per the germline V gene, CDR1 is KGHDR and CDR2 is SFDVKD. With V trimmed by 5 bases and J by 7 bases, 11 bases remained unmatched. The CDR3 here is CATSAPTGGGLNEQFF. CDR3 sequence (DNA): TGTGCCACCAGTGCTCCCACAGGGGGCGGGTTAAATGAGCAGTTCTTC.

The rearrangement uses TRBV7-6 and TRBJ2-3; TRBD2 matches 11 bases. Germline CDR1 reads SGHVS; CDR2 reads FNYEAQ. With 2 bases clipped from V and 0 bases from J, the junction kept 10 bases outside the gene matches. The CDR3 extends over 19 amino acids. Here the CDR3 DNA reads TGTGCCAGCAGCTTACTAGCGGGGGGCAGTTCACGAAGCACAGATACGCAGTATTTT. This codes for CASSLLAGGSSRSTDTQYF.

The V gene is TRBV30, the J gene TRBJ2-6; D unresolved. Germline lookup yields CDR1 GTSNPN and CDR2 SVGIG (reference sequence). V was cut by 3 bases and J by 1 base, with 4 bases left in between. The CDR3 extends over 13 amino acids. This chain's CDR3 is CAWSVSGANVLTF. The DNA for the CDR3 is TGTGCCTGGAGCGTTTCTGGGGCCAACGTCCTGACTTTC.

The J gene is TRBJ2-1, the V gene TRBV24-1; tentatively, D is TRBD1 (6 bases). Per germline, CDR1 KGHDR and CDR2 SFDVKD. V was cut by 4 bases and J by 5 bases, with 14 bases left in between. There are 15 residues in the CDR3. Written as DNA, the CDR3 is TGTGCCACCAGTGACGTAGGGAACAGGGACAATGAGCAGTTCTTC. It encodes CATSDVGNRDNEQFF.

The rearrangement joins TRBV2 to TRBJ2-1; 7 bases are shared with TRBD1. CDR3 size: 13 residues. CDR1 is SNHLY and CDR2 is FYNNEI in the germline V gene. J lost 8 bases, V lost 11 bases, and 12 bases had no gene match. The CDR3 DNA reads as TGTGCCTCGTACCTGCAGGGGGTCTATGAGCAGTTCTTC. This gives the protein CASYLQGVYEQFF. Combining the CDR3 with reference TRBV2 and TRBJ2-1 gives the whole variable domain EPEVTQTPSHQVTQMGQEVILRCVPISNHLYFYWYRQILGQKVEFLVSFYNNEISEKSEIFDDQFSVERPDGSNFTLKIRSTKLEDSAMYFCASYLQGVYEQFFGPGTRLTVL.

This rearrangement joins TRBV7-9 to TRBJ2-5; 8 bases are shared with TRBD2. J gave up 2 bases and V 2 bases, and 10 bases lay outside the gene matches. Per germline, CDR1 SEHNR and CDR2 FQNEAQ (reference sequence). The length of the CDR3 is 17 residues. The CDR3: CASSLRDRTSGQETQYF. In DNA, the CDR3 is TGTGCCAGCAGCTTAAGGGACCGAACTAGCGGACAAGAGACCCAGTACTTC.

The table lists this clone with a few counts. V is TRBV7-2 and J is TRBJ2-1; possibly TRBD1 for D (5 bases). V was trimmed by 1 base and J by 4 bases, leaving 11 bases between them. This CDR3 has 15 residues. Germline CDR1 reads SGHTA; CDR2 reads FQGNSA. The CDR3 DNA sequence: TGTGCCAGCAGCTTAGGGGGAAACAGGTACAATGAGCAGTTCTTC. This sequence encodes CASSLGGNRYNEQFF.